This T cell receptor (beta chain) was identified during a study of T cell responses to AZD1222 COVID-19 vaccine. General study results and limits: Rises in breadth and depth of Spike-specific TCRs came after two AZD1222 doses. Spike as a whole was targeted by vaccine-associated CD4 TCRs, dominant at 160-218 and 743-854. Clonal diversity was possibly underestimated, and the donors were mostly white British, with more females.

Only in-frame clones appear in the TCRdb table, and some are missing; sequencing was by immunoSEQ multiplex PCR. The repertoire has about 120,000 clones, around 92% of them found once; the top ten carry 1.5% to 1.7%. In the case of this clone: Its antigen is currently unknown.

CDR1 is MDHEN and CDR2 is SYDVKM in the germline V gene. The CDR3 extends over 17 amino acids. V shed 7 bases, J shed 5 bases, and the junction held 13 bases outside the gene matches. Sequencing was performed on peripheral blood, taken on day 0 of AZD1222 vaccination. The clonotype comes from an adult in good health. This rearrangement joins TRBV28 to TRBJ2-1, with TRBD2 matching 11 bases. The CDR3 bases are TGTGCCAGCACTAAAATACGGGGGACTAGCGGCCACAATGAGCAGTTCTTC. Its protein product is CASTKIRGTSGHNEQFF.